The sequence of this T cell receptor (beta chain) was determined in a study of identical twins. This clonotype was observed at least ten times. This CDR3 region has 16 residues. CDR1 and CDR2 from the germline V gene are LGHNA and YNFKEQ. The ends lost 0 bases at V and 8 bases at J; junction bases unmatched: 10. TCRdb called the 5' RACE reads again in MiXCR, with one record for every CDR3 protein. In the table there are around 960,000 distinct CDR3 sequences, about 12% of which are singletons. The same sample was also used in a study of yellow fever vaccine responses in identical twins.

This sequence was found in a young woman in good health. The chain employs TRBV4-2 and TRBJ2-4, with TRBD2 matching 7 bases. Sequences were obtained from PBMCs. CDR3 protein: CASSQELGEGLDIQYF. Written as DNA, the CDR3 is TGTGCCAGCAGCCAAGAGCTGGGGGAGGGCCTGGACATTCAGTACTTC.